This entry lists 21 T cell receptor beta chains sequenced from one sample in a study of blood T cell repertoires in COVID-19. Assay used: immunoSEQ multiplex PCR; TCRdb lists only in-frame clones, some missing. The data hold under 70,000 clones, with approximately 90% observed a single time. Sequenced input: peripheral blood. The receptor source for this set is a woman aged 70 to 79 with acute or convalescent COVID-19.

This chain joins TRBV5-1 and TRBJ1-5; no clear D gene. The V gene's germline CDR1 is SGHRS and CDR2 YFSETQ. V was shortened by 0 bases and J by 4 bases, with 11 bases between the two germline ends. The CDR3 is 15 amino acids. The CDR3 DNA is TGCGCCAGCAGCTTGGGTGTCGGAGGTAATCAGCCCCAGCATTTT. Translated: CASSLGVGGNQPQHF. Full variable domain (remainder filled in from reference TRBV5-1 and TRBJ1-5): KAGVTQTPRYLIKTRGQQVTLSCSPISGHRSVSWYQQTPGQGLQFLFEYFSETQRNKGNFPGRFSGRQFSNSRSEMNVSTLELGDSALYLCASSLGVGGNQPQHFGDGTRLSIL.

This rearrangement joins TRBV11-2 to TRBJ2-1; TRBD2 agrees at 7 bases. Per the germline V gene, CDR1 is SGHAT and CDR2 is FQNNGV. V gave up 2 bases and J gave up 5 bases; unmatched junction bases: 3. The length of the CDR3 is 14 residues. The CDR3 DNA follows: TGTGCCAGCAGCTTAATGGGGGGGGACAATGAGCAGTTCTTC. This encodes CASSLMGGDNEQFF.

V and J are TRBV2 and TRBJ1-1; possibly TRBD1 for D (5 bases). V was cut by 6 bases and J by 6 bases, with 14 bases left in between. The CDR3 length is 13 residues. Germline CDR1 and CDR2: SNHLY and FYNNEI. The CDR3 DNA reads as TGTGCCAGCAGGACAGTGCTTTACGCTGAAGCTTTCTTT. Translation gives CASRTVLYAEAFF.

The V gene is TRBV3-1 (or the pseudogene TRBV3-2), the J gene TRBJ2-5, with 9 positions matching TRBD2. The CDR3 loop spans 16 amino acids. Trimming removed 3 bases from V and 4 bases from J; junction bases left unmatched: 9. Germline V CDR1 and CDR2: LGHDT, YNNKEL (reference sequence). The CDR3 DNA reads TGTGCCAGCAGCCACGGGGCTAGCGGGAAGGGAGAGACCCAGTACTTC. Translated, it gives CASSHGASGKGETQYF.

The chain has TRBV29-1 and TRBJ2-7; a possible D gene is TRBD1 (6 bases). V gave up 6 bases and J gave up 7 bases, with 22 bases separating them. Germline V gene sequence: CDR1 SQVTM, CDR2 ANQGSEA. The CDR3 length is 14 residues. The CDR3 is CSVTTTGWPSEQYF. The CDR3 region has the DNA TGCAGCGTAACCACGACAGGATGGCCTTCTGAGCAGTACTTC.

The CDR3 region has the DNA TGTGCCAGCAGTTTATTGCGCGGGGGGATTAACAATGAGCAGTTCTTC. It yields the protein CASSLLRGGINNEQFF. The V and J genes are TRBV28 and TRBJ2-1, with 8 nucleotides matching TRBD2. J lost 5 bases, V lost 1 base, and 7 bases had no gene match. CDR1 is MDHEN and CDR2 is SYDVKM in the germline V gene. The length of the CDR3 is 16 residues.

V is TRBV6-6 and J is TRBJ1-4, with 8 bases lining up with TRBD1. The V and J ends lost 2 bases and 5 bases, in that order; junction bases with no gene match: 7. Germline loops: CDR1 MNHNY, CDR2 SVGAGI (reference sequence). The CDR3 covers 16 residues. The CDR3, as DNA: TGTGCCAGCAGTTACGCCGGGACAGGCACGAATGAAAAACTGTTTTTT. Translation: CASSYAGTGTNEKLFF.

The chain employs TRBV30 and TRBJ1-2, with D maybe TRBD1 (5 bases). The V and J ends lost 2 bases and 4 bases respectively, with 17 bases between them. Germline V gene lookup returns CDR1 GTSNPN and CDR2 SVGIG (reference sequence). The CDR3 length is 15 residues. The CDR3 is CAWSPAGRGPYGYTF. CDR3 sequence (DNA): TGTGCCTGGAGTCCTGCGGGACGTGGGCCCTATGGCTACACCTTC.

This clone was detected once. This specimen includes other DNA sequences encoding the same CDR3. V usage is TRBV6-5 and J usage is TRBJ2-1; TRBD1 aligns across 9 bases. The CDR3 loop spans 14 amino acids. V dropped 5 bases and J dropped 2; count of bases not matched to a gene: 1. Germline-derived CDR1 and CDR2 are MNHEY and SVGAGI. The CDR3 DNA sequence: TGTGCCAGCAGTCGGGACAGGGCCTACAATGAGCAGTTCTTC. Translation: CASSRDRAYNEQFF.

The rearrangement links TRBV7-3 to TRBJ1-2; 8 bases map to TRBD1. CDR1 is SGHTA and CDR2 is FQGTGA in the germline V gene. The trim removed 5 bases at V and 6 bases at J, leaving 5 bases unmatched. This CDR3 has 13 residues. CDR3 in DNA: TGTGCCAGCAGCCATCTACAGGGGGATGGCTACACCTTC. As protein: CASSHLQGDGYTF.

This chain joins TRBV6-2 or TRBV6-3 and TRBJ1-6; the D is unclear. Germline CDR1 MNHEY, CDR2 SVGEGT. The CDR3 loop spans 12 amino acids. The V and J ends lost 3 bases and 14 bases respectively, with 11 bases between them. CDR3 protein: CASSYRRSALHF. DNA for the CDR3: TGTGCCAGCAGTTATCGCCGTTCGGCCCTCCACTTT.

This chain links TRBV9 with TRBJ2-7; TRBD2 aligns across 14 bases. Looked up from germline, CDR1 is SGDLS and CDR2 is YYNGEE. The junction had 4 bases not matched to a gene; V was cut back by 4 bases and J by 7 bases. There are 14 residues in the CDR3. The CDR3 is CASSPRTSGGEQYF. The CDR3 nucleotides are TGTGCCAGCAGCCCCAGGACTAGCGGGGGGGAGCAGTACTTC.

The chain carries TRBV28 and TRBJ2-3; D might be TRBD1 (6 bases). Trimming shortened V by 2 bases and J by 1 base, and 10 bases separated the two germline ends. Germline V gene data show CDR1 as MDHEN and CDR2 as SYDVKM. This CDR3 region has 15 residues. Here the CDR3 reads CASSLKAGGTDTQYF. CDR3 in DNA: TGTGCCAGCAGTTTAAAGGCAGGGGGCACAGATACGCAGTATTTT.

V usage is TRBV6-5 and J usage is TRBJ2-5; tentative D call: TRBD1 (5 bases). Trimming removed 7 bases from V and 2 bases from J, with 11 bases in between. Looked up from germline, CDR1 is MNHEY and CDR2 is SVGAGI. This CDR3 spans 13 amino acids. Here the CDR3 DNA reads TGTGCCAGCACCCAGGGTTTTCAAGAGACCCAGTACTTC. This encodes CASTQGFQETQYF.

This chain joins TRBV6-5 and TRBJ1-2; 9 bases line up with TRBD1. J gave up 6 bases and V 7 bases, and 6 bases lay outside the gene matches. Germline V gene lookup returns CDR1 MNHEY and CDR2 SVGAGI. CDR3 length: 13 residues. The CDR3 spells CASKGTGLNGYTF. CDR3 in DNA: TGTGCCAGCAAAGGGACAGGGTTAAATGGCTACACCTTC.

V usage is TRBV11-2 and J usage is TRBJ2-4; the match to TRBD1 covers 11 bases. J was trimmed by 8 bases and V by 6 bases; bases with no gene match: 9. Germline V gene lookup returns CDR1 SGHAT and CDR2 FQNNGV. CDR3 length equals 15 residues. The CDR3 nucleotides are TGTGCCAGCAGTTTTACCCCGGGACAGGGGGACATTCAGTACTTC. It is translated as CASSFTPGQGDIQYF. Full variable domain (outside the CDR3, taken from reference TRBV11-2 and TRBJ2-4): EAGVAQSPRYKIIEKRQSVAFWCNPISGHATLYWYQQILGQGPKLLIQFQNNGVVDDSQLPKDRFSAERLKGVDSTLKIQPAKLEDSAVYLCASSFTPGQGDIQYFGAGTRLSVL.

The chain links TRBV19 to TRBJ2-7; no clear D gene. This CDR3 comprises 13 residues. Germline CDR1 LNHDA, CDR2 SQIVND (reference sequence). V shed 1 base and J shed 3 bases, with 7 bases lying between them. This CDR3 reads CASSIGRSYEQYF. CDR3 DNA: TGTGCCAGTAGTATAGGACGGAGCTACGAGCAGTACTTC.

The chain links TRBV27 to TRBJ2-7; 11 bases map to TRBD1. The CDR3 extends over 15 amino acids. V was clipped by 0 bases and J by 5 bases; unmatched bases: 3. The germline V gene has CDR1 MNHEY and CDR2 SMNVEV (reference sequence). CDR3 coding DNA: TGTGCCAGCAGTTTATCCAGGACAGGGGGCAACGAGCAGTACTTC. This gives the protein CASSLSRTGGNEQYF.

This chain links TRBV30 with TRBJ2-5; tentatively, D is TRBD2 (7 bases). The CDR3 covers 13 residues. Germline V gene sequence: CDR1 GTSNPN, CDR2 SVGIG (reference sequence). The V end was cut by 3 bases, the J end by 1 base, with 9 bases between. Here the CDR3 reads CAWRGGAQETQYF. Written as DNA, the CDR3 is TGTGCCTGGAGGGGGGGGGCCCAAGAGACCCAGTACTTC.

This clone appeared a few times. The V gene is TRBV5-1, the J gene TRBJ2-1, with a tentative D call TRBD1 (6 bases). The CDR3 sequence is 15 residues long. Germline values: CDR1 SGHRS, CDR2 YFSETQ. With 0 bases removed from V and 4 bases from J, the gap between germline ends came to 11 bases. DNA for the CDR3: TGCGCCAGCAGCTTGGCGCCCGGACAGTACAATGAGCAGTTCTTC. It yields the protein CASSLAPGQYNEQFF.

This chain links TRBV27 with TRBJ2-7; D might be TRBD1 (6 bases). The germline V and J ends were trimmed by 2 bases and 2 bases, with 10 bases remaining between them. The CDR3 length is 14 residues. Germline CDR1 and CDR2: MNHEY and SMNVEV (reference sequence). Here the CDR3 reads CASSLHRVPYEQYF. CDR3 nucleotides: TGTGCCAGCAGTTTACACAGGGTACCCTACGAGCAGTACTTC.